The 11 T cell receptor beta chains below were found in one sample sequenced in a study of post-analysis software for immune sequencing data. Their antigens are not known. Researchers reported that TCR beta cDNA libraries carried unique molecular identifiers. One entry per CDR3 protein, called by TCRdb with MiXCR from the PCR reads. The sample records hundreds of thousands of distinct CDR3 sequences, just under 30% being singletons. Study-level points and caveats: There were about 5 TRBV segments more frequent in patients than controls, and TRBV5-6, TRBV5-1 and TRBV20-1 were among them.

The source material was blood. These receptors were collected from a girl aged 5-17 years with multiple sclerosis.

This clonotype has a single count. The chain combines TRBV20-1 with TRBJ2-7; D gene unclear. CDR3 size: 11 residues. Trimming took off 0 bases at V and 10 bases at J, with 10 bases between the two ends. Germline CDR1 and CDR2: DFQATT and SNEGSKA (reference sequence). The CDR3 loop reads CSAREVGPQYF. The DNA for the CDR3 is TGCAGTGCTAGAGAAGTAGGCCCCCAGTACTTC.

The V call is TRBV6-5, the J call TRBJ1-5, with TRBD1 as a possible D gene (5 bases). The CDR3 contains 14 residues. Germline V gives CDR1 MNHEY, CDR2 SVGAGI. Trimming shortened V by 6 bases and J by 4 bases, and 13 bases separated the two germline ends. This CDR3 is CASRNSGLNQPQHF. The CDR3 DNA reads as TGTGCCAGCAGGAACTCAGGGCTGAATCAGCCCCAGCATTTT.

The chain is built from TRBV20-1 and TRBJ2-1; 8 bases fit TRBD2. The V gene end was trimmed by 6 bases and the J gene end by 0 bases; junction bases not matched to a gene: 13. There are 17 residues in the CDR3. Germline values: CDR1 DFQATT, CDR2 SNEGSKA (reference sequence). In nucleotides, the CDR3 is TGCAGTGCCCCGGACGGAGCGGGAGTGATCTCCTACAATGAGCAGTTCTTC. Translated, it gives CSAPDGAGVISYNEQFF.

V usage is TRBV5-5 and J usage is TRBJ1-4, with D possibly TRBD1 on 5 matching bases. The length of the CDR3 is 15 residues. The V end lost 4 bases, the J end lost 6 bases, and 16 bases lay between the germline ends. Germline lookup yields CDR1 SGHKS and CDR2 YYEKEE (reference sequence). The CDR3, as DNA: TGTGCCAGCAGCCTCCCGGTCGGGGGGTATGAAAAACTGTTTTTT. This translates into CASSLPVGGYEKLFF.

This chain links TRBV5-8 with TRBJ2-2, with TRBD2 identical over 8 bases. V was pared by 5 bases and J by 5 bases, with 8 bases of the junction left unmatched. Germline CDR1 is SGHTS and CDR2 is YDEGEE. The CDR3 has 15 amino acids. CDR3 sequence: CASRGIGGGTGELFF. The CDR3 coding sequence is TGTGCCAGCAGAGGAATCGGCGGGGGGACCGGGGAGCTGTTTTTT. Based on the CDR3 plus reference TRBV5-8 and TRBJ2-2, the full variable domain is EAGVTQSPTHLIKTRGQQATLRCSPISGHTSVYWYQQALGLGLQFLLWYDEGEERNRGNFPPRFSGRQFPNYSSELNVNALELEDSALYLCASRGIGGGTGELFFGEGSRLTVL.

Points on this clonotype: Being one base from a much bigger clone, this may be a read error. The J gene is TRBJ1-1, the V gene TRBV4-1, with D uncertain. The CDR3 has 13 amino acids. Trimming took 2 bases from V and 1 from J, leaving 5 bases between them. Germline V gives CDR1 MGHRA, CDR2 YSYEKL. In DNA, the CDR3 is TGCGCCAGCAGCCAAACCTGGAACACTGAAGCTTTCTTT. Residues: CASSQTWNTEAFF.

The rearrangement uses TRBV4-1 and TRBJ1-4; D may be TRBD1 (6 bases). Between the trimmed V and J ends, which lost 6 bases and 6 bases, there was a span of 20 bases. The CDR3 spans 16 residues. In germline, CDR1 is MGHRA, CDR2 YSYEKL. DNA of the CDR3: TGCGCCAGCAGACAACGAGAGGACAGAGGGCATGAAAAACTGTTTTTT. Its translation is CASRQREDRGHEKLFF.

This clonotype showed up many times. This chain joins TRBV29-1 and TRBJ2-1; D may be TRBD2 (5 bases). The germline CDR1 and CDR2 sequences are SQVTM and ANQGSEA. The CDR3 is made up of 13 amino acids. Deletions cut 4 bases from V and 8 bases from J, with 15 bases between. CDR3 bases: TGCAGCGTTGCTCCGGGAACATGGGATGAGCAGTTCTTC. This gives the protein CSVAPGTWDEQFF.

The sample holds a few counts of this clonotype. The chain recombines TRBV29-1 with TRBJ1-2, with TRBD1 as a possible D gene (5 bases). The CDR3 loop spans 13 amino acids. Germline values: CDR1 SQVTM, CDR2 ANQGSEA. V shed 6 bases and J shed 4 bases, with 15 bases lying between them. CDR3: CSVTVSTGYGYTF. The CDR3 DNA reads TGCAGCGTGACAGTCAGCACCGGCTATGGCTACACCTTC.

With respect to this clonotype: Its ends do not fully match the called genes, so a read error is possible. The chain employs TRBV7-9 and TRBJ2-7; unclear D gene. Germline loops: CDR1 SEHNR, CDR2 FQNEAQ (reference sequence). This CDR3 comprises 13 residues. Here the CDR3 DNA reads TGTACCAGCAGCTCCCTGGAACCCTACGAGCAGTACTTC. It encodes CTSSSLEPYEQYF.

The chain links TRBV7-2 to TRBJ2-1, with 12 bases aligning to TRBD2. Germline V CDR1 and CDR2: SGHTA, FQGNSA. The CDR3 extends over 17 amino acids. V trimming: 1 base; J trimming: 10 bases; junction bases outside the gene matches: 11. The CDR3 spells CASSLERLAGGSSEQFF. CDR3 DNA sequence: TGTGCCAGCAGCTTAGAAAGGCTAGCGGGGGGGTCAAGCGAGCAGTTCTTC. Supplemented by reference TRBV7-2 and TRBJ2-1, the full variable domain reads GAGVSQSPSNKVTEKGKDVELRCDPISGHTALYWYRQSLGQGLEFLIYFQGNSAPDKSGLPSDRFSAERTGGSVSTLTIQRTQQEDSAVYLCASSLERLAGGSSEQFFGPGTRLTVL.